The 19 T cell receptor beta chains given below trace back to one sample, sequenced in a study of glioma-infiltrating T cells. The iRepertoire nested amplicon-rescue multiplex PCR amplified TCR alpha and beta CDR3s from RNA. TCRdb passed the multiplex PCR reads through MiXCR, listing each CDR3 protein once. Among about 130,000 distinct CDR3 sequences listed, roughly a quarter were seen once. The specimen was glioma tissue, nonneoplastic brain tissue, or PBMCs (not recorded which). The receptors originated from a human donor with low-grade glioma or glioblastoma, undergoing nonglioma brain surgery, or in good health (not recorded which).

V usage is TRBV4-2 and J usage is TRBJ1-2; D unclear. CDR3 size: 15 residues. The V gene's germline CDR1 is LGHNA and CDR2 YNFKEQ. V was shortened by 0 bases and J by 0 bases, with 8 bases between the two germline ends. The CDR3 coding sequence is TGTGCCAGCAGCCAAGACGGCAGTTCTAACTATGGCTACACCTTC. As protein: CASSQDGSSNYGYTF.

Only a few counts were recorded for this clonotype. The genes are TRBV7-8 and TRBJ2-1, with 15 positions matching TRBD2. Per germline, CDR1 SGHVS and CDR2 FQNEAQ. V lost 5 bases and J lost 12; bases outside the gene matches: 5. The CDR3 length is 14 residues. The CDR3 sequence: CASSTGTSGGLQFF. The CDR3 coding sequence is TGTGCCAGCAGCACCGGGACTAGCGGGGGGTTGCAGTTCTTC.

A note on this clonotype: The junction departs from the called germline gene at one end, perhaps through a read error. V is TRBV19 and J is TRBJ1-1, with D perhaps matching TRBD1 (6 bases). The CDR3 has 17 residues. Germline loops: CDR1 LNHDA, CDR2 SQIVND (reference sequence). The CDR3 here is CASSKPGGGSWNTAAFF. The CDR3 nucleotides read TGTGCCAGTAGCAAGCCCGGAGGGGGGAGTTGGAACACTGCAGCTTTCTTT.

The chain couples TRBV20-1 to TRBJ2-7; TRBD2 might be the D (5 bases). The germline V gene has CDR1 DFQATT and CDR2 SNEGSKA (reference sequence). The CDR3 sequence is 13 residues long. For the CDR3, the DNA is TGCAGTGCTAGGCCTCCGGGGATCTATGGCTACACCGTC. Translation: CSARPPGIYGYTV.

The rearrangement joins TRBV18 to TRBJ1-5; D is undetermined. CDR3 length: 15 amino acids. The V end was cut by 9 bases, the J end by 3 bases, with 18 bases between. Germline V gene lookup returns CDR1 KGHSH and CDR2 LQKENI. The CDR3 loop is CASREWGDYNQPQHF. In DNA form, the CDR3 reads TGTGCCAGTCGGGAGTGGGGTGACTACAATCAGCCCCAGCATTTT.

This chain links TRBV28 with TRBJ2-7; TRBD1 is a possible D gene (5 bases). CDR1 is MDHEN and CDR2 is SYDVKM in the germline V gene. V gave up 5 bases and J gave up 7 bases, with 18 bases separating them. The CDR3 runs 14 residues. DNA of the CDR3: TGTGCCAGCAGTCCCAGACAGCCACTCAGGGAGCAGTACGTC. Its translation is CASSPRQPLREQYV.

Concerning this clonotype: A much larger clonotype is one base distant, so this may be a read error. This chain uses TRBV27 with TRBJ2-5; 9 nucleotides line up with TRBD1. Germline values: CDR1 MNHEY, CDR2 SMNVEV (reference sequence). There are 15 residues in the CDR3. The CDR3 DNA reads TGTTCCAGCAGTCGCCGGACAGGGGCCCAAGAGACCCAGTACTTC. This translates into CSSSRRTGAQETQYF.

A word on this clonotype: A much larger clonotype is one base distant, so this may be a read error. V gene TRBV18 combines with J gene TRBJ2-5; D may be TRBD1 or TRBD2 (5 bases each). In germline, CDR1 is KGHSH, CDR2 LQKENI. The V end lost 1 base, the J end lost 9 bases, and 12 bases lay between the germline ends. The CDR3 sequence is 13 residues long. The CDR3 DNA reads TGTGCCAGCTCACCACGGGGGACGGAGGCCCAGTACTTC. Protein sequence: CASSPRGTEAQYF.

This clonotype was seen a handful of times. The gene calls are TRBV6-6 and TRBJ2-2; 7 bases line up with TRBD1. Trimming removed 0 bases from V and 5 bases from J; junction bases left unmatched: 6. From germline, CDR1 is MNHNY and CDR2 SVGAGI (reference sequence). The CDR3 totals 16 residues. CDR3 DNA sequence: TGTGCCAGCAGTTACTCAGGGGGCGTAAGAACCGGGGAGCTGTTTTTT. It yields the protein CASSYSGGVRTGELFF.

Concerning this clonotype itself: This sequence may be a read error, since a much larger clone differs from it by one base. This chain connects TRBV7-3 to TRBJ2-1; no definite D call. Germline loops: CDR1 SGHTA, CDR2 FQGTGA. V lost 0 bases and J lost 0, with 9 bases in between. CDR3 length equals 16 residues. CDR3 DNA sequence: TGTGCCAGCAGCTTAACGGTGTGGATCTCCTACAATGAGCAGTTCTTC. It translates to CASSLTVWISYNEQFF.

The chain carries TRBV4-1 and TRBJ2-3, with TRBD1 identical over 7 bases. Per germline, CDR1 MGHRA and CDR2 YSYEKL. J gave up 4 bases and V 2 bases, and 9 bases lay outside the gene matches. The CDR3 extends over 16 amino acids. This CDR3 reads CASSQTMRGRADTQYF. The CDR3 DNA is TGCGCCAGCAGCCAAACTATGAGGGGGCGCGCAGATACGCAGTATTTT.

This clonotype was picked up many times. DNA of the CDR3: TGCAGTGCTAGTGAGTCAGTCTATGGCTACACCTTC. Its translation: CSASESVYGYTF. The chain links TRBV20-1 to TRBJ1-2, with D hard to call. Germline loops: CDR1 DFQATT, CDR2 SNEGSKA (reference sequence). This CDR3 comprises 12 residues. V lost 3 bases to trimming and J lost 4 bases, with 9 bases between them.

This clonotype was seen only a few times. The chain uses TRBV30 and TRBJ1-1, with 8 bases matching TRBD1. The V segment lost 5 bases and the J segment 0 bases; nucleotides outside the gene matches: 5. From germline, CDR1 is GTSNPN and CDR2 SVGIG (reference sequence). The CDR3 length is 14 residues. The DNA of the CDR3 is TGTGCCTGGGAACGACAGGGGTTGAACACTGAAGCTTTCTTT. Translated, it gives CAWERQGLNTEAFF.

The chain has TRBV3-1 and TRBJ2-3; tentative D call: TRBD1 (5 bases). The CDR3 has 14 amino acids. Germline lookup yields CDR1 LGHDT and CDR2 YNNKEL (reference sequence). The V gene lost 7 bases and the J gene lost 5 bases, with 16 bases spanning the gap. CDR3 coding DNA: TGTGCCAGCACTAGAAGGGCGCAGGGAGATACGCAGTATTTT. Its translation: CASTRRAQGDTQYF.

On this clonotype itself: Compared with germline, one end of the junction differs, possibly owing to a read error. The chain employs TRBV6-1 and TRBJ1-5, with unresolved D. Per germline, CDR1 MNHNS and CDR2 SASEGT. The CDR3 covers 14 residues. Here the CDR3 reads CASSESHRNQPQHF. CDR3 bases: TGCGCCAGCAGTGAGTCACATAGAAATCAGCCCCAGCATTTT.

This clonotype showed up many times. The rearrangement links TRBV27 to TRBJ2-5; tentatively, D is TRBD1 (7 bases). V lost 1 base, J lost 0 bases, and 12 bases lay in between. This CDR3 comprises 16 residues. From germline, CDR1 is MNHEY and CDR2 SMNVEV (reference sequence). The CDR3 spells CASSLLQGGYQETQYF. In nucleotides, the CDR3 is TGTGCCAGCAGTTTATTGCAGGGGGGATACCAAGAGACCCAGTACTTC.

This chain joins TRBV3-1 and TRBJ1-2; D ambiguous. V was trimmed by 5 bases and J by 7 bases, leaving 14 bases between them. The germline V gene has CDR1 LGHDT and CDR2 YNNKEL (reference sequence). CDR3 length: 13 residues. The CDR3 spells CASSTPRAGGYTF. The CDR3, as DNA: TGTGCCAGCAGCACCCCCCGGGCGGGTGGCTACACCTTC.

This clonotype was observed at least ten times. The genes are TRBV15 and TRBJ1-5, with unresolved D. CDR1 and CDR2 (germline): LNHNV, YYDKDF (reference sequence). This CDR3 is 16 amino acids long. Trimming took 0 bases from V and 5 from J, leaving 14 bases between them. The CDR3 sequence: CATSRDLTRVDQPQHF. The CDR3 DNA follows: TGTGCCACCAGCAGAGACCTAACACGGGTCGATCAGCCCCAGCATTTT.

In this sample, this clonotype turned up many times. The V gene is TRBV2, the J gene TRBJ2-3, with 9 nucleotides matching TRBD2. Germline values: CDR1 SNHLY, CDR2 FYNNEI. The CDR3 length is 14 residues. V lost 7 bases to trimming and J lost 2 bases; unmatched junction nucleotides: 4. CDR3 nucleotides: TGTGCCAGCATCAGCGGGGGGTACACAGATACGCAGTATTTT. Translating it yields CASISGGYTDTQYF.